This T cell receptor beta chain derives from a study of graft-versus-host responses after intestinal transplantation. Study-level points and caveats: In recipient marrow, GvH clones were found, and some appeared first in ileum or blood.

The CDR3 is made up of 13 amino acids. Trimming removed 4 bases at V and 3 bases at J, with 7 bases between. Looked up from germline, CDR1 is LNHDA and CDR2 is SQIVND (reference sequence). Here immunoSEQ multiplex PCR was the method, and the copy in TCRdb shows in-frame clones only, minus some. The sample consists of about 130,000 clones, 85% to 95% of them appearing once. This clone was picked up a small number of times. Its antigen remains unidentified. V is TRBV19 and J is TRBJ1-3, with D perhaps TRBD1 (5 bases). The sequenced sample was unstimulated CD4+ T cells sorted from spleen or lymph node cells, obtained before intestinal transplant. The sequence was collected from a human donor who received an intestinal transplant. This CDR3 reads CASSTTVGNTIYF. CDR3 DNA: TGTGCCAGTAGTACGACAGTTGGAAACACCATATATTTT. The full variable domain, its missing parts supplied by reference TRBV19 and TRBJ1-3, is DGGITQSPKYLFRKEGQNVTLSCEQNLNHDAMYWYRQDPGQGLRLIYYSQIVNDFQKGDIAEGYSVSREKKESFPLTVTSAQKNPTAFYLCASSTTVGNTIYFGEGSWLTVV.